Below are 6 T cell receptor beta chains sequenced from a single sample in a study of T cell responses to AZD1222 COVID-19 vaccine. Only in-frame clones appear in the TCRdb table, and some are missing; sequencing was by immunoSEQ multiplex PCR. The data hold 250,000 to 300,000 clones, with around 93% observed a single time. Material: peripheral blood, obtained 28 days after the second AZD1222 dose. The source is an adult who received the AZD1222 COVID-19 vaccine.

The gene calls are TRBV24-1 and TRBJ2-7; D might be TRBD2 (6 bases). CDR1 and CDR2 from the germline V gene are KGHDR and SFDVKD. CDR3 size: 15 residues. The V end was cut by 6 bases, the J end by 4 bases, with 18 bases between. DNA of the CDR3: TGTGCCACCAGTCCACTCAGGAGGGAGAGGTACGAGCAGTACTTC. As protein: CATSPLRRERYEQYF.

The chain couples TRBV10-2 to TRBJ1-1, with unresolved D. Germline CDR1 WSHSY, CDR2 SAAADI. The length of the CDR3 is 11 residues. The V end lost 6 bases, the J end lost 1 base, and 3 bases lay between the germline ends. The CDR3: CASRRNTEAFF. The CDR3, as DNA: TGCGCCAGCAGACGGAACACTGAAGCTTTCTTT.

A single count supports this clone. The rearrangement uses TRBV5-1 and TRBJ1-1; the D gene is possibly TRBD1 (6 bases). This CDR3 has 13 amino acids. CDR1 is SGHRS and CDR2 is YFSETQ in the germline V gene. The V end lost 5 bases, the J end lost 1 base, and 9 bases lay between the germline ends. The CDR3 region is CASRGGENTEAFF. CDR3 bases: TGCGCCAGCAGGGGGGGCGAGAACACTGAAGCTTTCTTT.

The V and J genes are TRBV18 and TRBJ1-3, with D possibly TRBD1 on 5 matching bases. Trimming stripped 2 bases from V and 4 bases from J, with 9 bases between. Germline V gives CDR1 KGHSH, CDR2 LQKENI. The CDR3 spans 14 residues. CDR3 in amino acids: CASSPSGNGNTIYF. CDR3 in DNA: TGTGCCAGCTCACCATCAGGGAACGGAAACACCATATATTTT.

The sample holds one count of this clone. V gene TRBV2 combines with J gene TRBJ1-1; TRBD1 aligns across 11 bases. Germline CDR1 SNHLY, CDR2 FYNNEI. The CDR3 spans 17 residues. V lost 4 bases, J lost 0 bases, and 7 bases stayed unmatched. CDR3 nucleotides: TGTGCCAGCAGTGTTGGACAGGGGGCCGGGGTGAACACTGAAGCTTTCTTT. It encodes CASSVGQGAGVNTEAFF.

This clone has just one count. The chain employs TRBV27 and TRBJ2-1; 8 bases fit TRBD2. V lost 5 bases and J lost 8; bases outside the gene matches: 11. The V gene's germline CDR1 is MNHEY and CDR2 SMNVEV (reference sequence). This CDR3 comprises 15 residues. In DNA form, the CDR3 reads TGTGCCAGCAGTATAAGCCGGGGGGGGATCCATGAGCAGTTCTTC. The encoded protein is CASSISRGGIHEQFF.